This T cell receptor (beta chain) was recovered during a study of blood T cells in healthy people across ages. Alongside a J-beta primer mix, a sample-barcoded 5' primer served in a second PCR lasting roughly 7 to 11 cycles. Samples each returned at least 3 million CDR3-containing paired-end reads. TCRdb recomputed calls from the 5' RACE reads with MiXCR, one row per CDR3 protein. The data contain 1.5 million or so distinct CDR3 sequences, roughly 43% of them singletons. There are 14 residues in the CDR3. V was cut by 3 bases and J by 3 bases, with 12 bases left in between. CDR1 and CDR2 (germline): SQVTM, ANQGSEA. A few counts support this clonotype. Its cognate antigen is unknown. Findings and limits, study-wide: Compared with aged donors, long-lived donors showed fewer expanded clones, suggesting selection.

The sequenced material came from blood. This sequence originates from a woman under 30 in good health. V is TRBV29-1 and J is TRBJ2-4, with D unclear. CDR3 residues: CSVEIGPIKNIQYF. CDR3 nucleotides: TGCAGCGTTGAGATCGGTCCGATCAAAAACATTCAGTACTTC.